These T cell receptor beta chains were read from a single sample in a study of blood T cell repertoires in COVID-19. Repertoires were generated with immunoSEQ multiplex PCR, while TCRdb's copy carries only in-frame clones and drops some. This table holds around 300,000 clones, approximately 85% found once. Sequencing was carried out using peripheral blood. The source is an older woman with acute or convalescent COVID-19. The CDR3 runs from the conserved cysteine through the conserved F or W. The order of the fields is V gene, J gene, clone size, D gene, CDR3 protein, CDR3 DNA. D genes are given only for firm matches. The size field is filled for only some rows; it gives once, few, many or a size class.

TRBV3-1/TRBV3-2	TRBJ1-5	NA	TRBD1	CASSQDCGTGAVESNQPQHF	TGTGCCAGCAGCCAAGACTGCGGGACAGGGGCGGTAGAAAGCAATCAGCCCCAGCATTTT
TRBV5-6	TRBJ1-2	NA	NA	CASSFGRGAKPLGYGYTF	TGTGCCAGCAGCTTCGGCAGGGGCGCAAAGCCGCTAGGCTATGGCTACACCTTC
TRBV6-2/TRBV6-3	TRBJ2-1	NA	TRBD2	CASSKGTSSLHEQFF	TGTGCCAGCAGTAAAGGGACTAGCAGTCTCCATGAGCAGTTCTTC
TRBV18	TRBJ1-5	few	NA	CASSFTGVQPQHF	TGTGCCAGCTCATTCACCGGGGTCCAGCCCCAGCATTTT
TRBV2	TRBJ1-2	NA	NA	CAGGEGQNYGYTF	TGTGCCGGGGGGGAGGGCCAGAACTATGGCTACACCTTC
TRBV6-5	TRBJ1-5	NA	NA	CASSPSGVMYQPQHF	TGTGCCAGCAGTCCGTCGGGGGTCATGTATCAGCCCCAGCATTTT
TRBV3-1/TRBV3-2	TRBJ2-1	NA	NA	CASSQDRSAYNEQFF	TGTGCCAGCAGCCAAGATCGGTCTGCCTACAATGAGCAGTTCTTC
TRBV7-6	TRBJ1-4	NA	NA	CASSFGGVTNEKLFF	TGTGCCAGCAGCTTCGGAGGGGTCACTAATGAAAAACTGTTTTTT
TRBV19	TRBJ1-1	NA	NA	CASRRVRLDTEAFF	TGTGCCAGTAGGAGGGTTCGGCTCGACACTGAAGCTTTCTTT
TRBV5-1	TRBJ1-3	NA	NA	CASSLVYGSSGNTIYF	TGCGCCAGCAGCTTGGTTTACGGTTCCTCTGGAAACACCATATATTTT
TRBV5-5	TRBJ1-2	NA	NA	CASSLDWGEYGYTF	TGTGCCAGCAGCTTGGATTGGGGAGAGTATGGCTACACCTTC
TRBV4-1	TRBJ1-2	NA	NA	CASSQSEGEYGYTF	TGCGCCAGCAGCCAGTCTGAGGGGGAATATGGCTACACCTTC
TRBV5-4	TRBJ2-5	NA	TRBD1	CASSLSYTGDETQYF	TGTGCCAGCAGCCTAAGCTACACAGGGGATGAGACCCAGTACTTC
TRBV5-1	TRBJ1-4	NA	NA	CASSEDLGRYEKLFF	TGCGCCAGCAGTGAGGACTTAGGGCGGTATGAAAAACTGTTTTTT
TRBV19	TRBJ1-1	NA	NA	CASSIVWAGETEAFF	TGTGCCAGTAGTATAGTTTGGGCGGGGGAGACTGAAGCTTTCTTT
TRBV5-1	TRBJ2-7	NA	TRBD1	CASSPGQALGEQYF	TGCGCCAGCAGCCCGGGACAGGCGCTGGGCGAGCAGTACTTC
TRBV7-3	TRBJ2-1	NA	TRBD2	CASSLQSGGVYEQFF	TGTGCCAGCAGCTTACAAAGCGGGGGTGTCTATGAGCAGTTCTTC
TRBV7-9	TRBJ1-2	NA	NA	CASSLVFQGSGYGYTF	TGTGCCAGCAGCTTAGTTTTTCAGGGCTCTGGATATGGCTACACCTTC
TRBV6-5	TRBJ2-1	NA	NA	CASRGAAGNEQFF	TGTGCCAGCAGGGGGGCGGCGGGCAATGAGCAGTTCTTC
TRBV18	TRBJ1-3	NA	TRBD1	CASSPGKTGAYRGNTIYF	TGTGCCAGCTCACCAGGAAAGACAGGGGCATATCGGGGAAACACCATATATTTT
TRBV6-5	TRBJ1-2	NA	TRBD1	CASLQGAYTF	TGTGCCAGCCTACAGGGGGCCTACACCTTC
TRBV12-3/TRBV12-4	TRBJ1-5	NA	NA	CASSLSSDQPQHF	TGTGCCAGCAGTTTGTCCTCGGATCAGCCCCAGCATTTT
TRBV3-1/TRBV3-2	TRBJ1-1	NA	NA	CASSQLGGEAFF	TGTGCCAGCAGCCAATTAGGGGGTGAAGCTTTCTTT
TRBV11-2	TRBJ2-7	NA	TRBD1	CASSLRTGGYEQYF	TGTGCCAGCAGCTTAAGGACAGGGGGATACGAGCAGTACTTC
TRBV24-1	TRBJ2-2	NA	TRBD1	CATSDLDRVTGELFF	TGTGCCACCAGTGACCTGGACAGGGTGACCGGGGAGCTGTTTTTT
TRBV27	TRBJ1-1	NA	NA	CASSMGRRHTEAFF	TGTGCCAGCAGTATGGGCAGGAGGCACACTGAAGCTTTCTTT
TRBV19	TRBJ1-2	NA	NA	CASSIQAANYGYTF	TGTGCCAGTAGTATCCAGGCCGCTAACTATGGCTACACCTTC
TRBV3-1/TRBV3-2	TRBJ1-6	NA	NA	CASSLRLPSSYNSPLHF	TGTGCCAGCAGTCTCCGACTCCCAAGCTCCTATAATTCACCCCTCCACTTT
TRBV11-3	TRBJ2-1	few	TRBD2	CASSLGEGTYNEQFF	TGTGCCAGCAGCTTAGGGGAGGGGACTTACAATGAGCAGTTCTTC
TRBV5-4	TRBJ2-2	NA	NA	CASSLHLENTGELFF	TGTGCCAGCAGCTTACACCTCGAGAACACCGGGGAGCTGTTTTTT
TRBV5-1	TRBJ1-1	NA	NA	CASSPEMNTEAFF	TGCGCCAGCAGCCCGGAGATGAACACTGAAGCTTTCTTT
TRBV18	TRBJ1-1	NA	NA	CASSPPVGEAEAFF	TGTGCCAGCTCACCACCGGTGGGGGAGGCTGAAGCTTTCTTT
TRBV7-2	TRBJ1-5	NA	NA	CASSQGTPNQPQHF	TGTGCCAGCAGCCAGGGGACACCGAATCAGCCCCAGCATTTT
TRBV4-1	TRBJ2-5	NA	NA	CASSHSEAGRETQYF	TGCGCCAGCAGCCACTCGGAGGCGGGAAGAGAGACCCAGTACTTC
TRBV3-1/TRBV3-2	TRBJ1-2	once	NA	CASSYFSGFQVYTF	TGTGCCAGCAGCTATTTCTCGGGGTTTCAAGTCTACACCTTC
TRBV10-3	TRBJ1-5	NA	TRBD1	CAISESRGNNQPQHF	TGTGCCATCAGTGAGTCCAGGGGGAACAATCAGCCCCAGCATTTT
TRBV7-2	TRBJ2-7	NA	TRBD2	CASSLFGGLAGF	TGTGCCAGCAGCTTATTCGGGGGACTAGCGGGATTC
TRBV6-2/TRBV6-3	TRBJ1-2	NA	NA	CASSGADSSSLNYGYTF	TGTGCCAGCAGTGGGGCGGACAGCAGTTCTCTTAACTATGGCTACACCTTC
TRBV6-1	TRBJ1-2	NA	NA	CASSEEEVFNYGYTF	TGTGCCAGCAGTGAAGAGGAGGTTTTTAACTATGGCTACACCTTC
TRBV9	TRBJ2-1	once	TRBD2	CASSSPSLTSGEYNEQFF	TGTGCCAGCAGCTCCCCTTCCTTGACTAGCGGGGAATACAATGAGCAGTTCTTC
TRBV5-1	TRBJ2-3	NA	NA	CASSLGPRRGADTQYF	TGCGCCAGCAGCTTGGGACCCCGAAGGGGCGCAGATACGCAGTATTTT
TRBV29-1	TRBJ1-1	NA	TRBD1	CSGGDRDEAFF	TGCAGCGGGGGCGACAGGGATGAAGCTTTCTTT
TRBV18	TRBJ2-3	NA	NA	CASSDLRLVTDTQYF	TGTGCCAGCTCAGATCTGAGACTAGTCACAGATACGCAGTATTTT
TRBV25-1	TRBJ1-4	NA	NA	CASSEWQGNNAGKLFF	TGTGCCAGCAGTGAATGGCAGGGGAATAATGCAGGAAAACTGTTTTTT
TRBV18	TRBJ2-1	NA	NA	CASSPDLVSYNEQFF	TGTGCCAGCTCACCAGACTTAGTCTCCTACAATGAGCAGTTCTTC
TRBV25-1	TRBJ1-2	NA	NA	CASSEGQFYGYTF	TGTGCCAGCAGTGAAGGCCAATTCTATGGCTACACCTTC
TRBV6-5	TRBJ2-3	NA	NA	CASSYLWGRVDTQYF	TGTGCCAGCAGTTACTTGTGGGGGCGCGTAGATACGCAGTATTTT
TRBV3-1/TRBV3-2	TRBJ2-3	NA	NA	CASSLDSVLGDTQYF	TGTGCCAGCAGCCTCGACAGCGTTCTCGGGGATACGCAGTATTTT
TRBV11-2	TRBJ1-2	NA	TRBD1	CASSLRQGWSGYTF	TGTGCCAGCAGCTTACGACAGGGATGGAGTGGCTACACCTTC
TRBV7-2	TRBJ1-5	NA	NA	CASSPGGGRSQPQHF	TGTGCCAGCAGCCCGGGGGGGGGCCGGAGTCAGCCCCAGCATTTT
TRBV6-6	TRBJ2-1	NA	TRBD1	CASSFRDRLYNEQFF	TGTGCCAGCAGTTTCCGGGACAGACTCTACAATGAGCAGTTCTTC